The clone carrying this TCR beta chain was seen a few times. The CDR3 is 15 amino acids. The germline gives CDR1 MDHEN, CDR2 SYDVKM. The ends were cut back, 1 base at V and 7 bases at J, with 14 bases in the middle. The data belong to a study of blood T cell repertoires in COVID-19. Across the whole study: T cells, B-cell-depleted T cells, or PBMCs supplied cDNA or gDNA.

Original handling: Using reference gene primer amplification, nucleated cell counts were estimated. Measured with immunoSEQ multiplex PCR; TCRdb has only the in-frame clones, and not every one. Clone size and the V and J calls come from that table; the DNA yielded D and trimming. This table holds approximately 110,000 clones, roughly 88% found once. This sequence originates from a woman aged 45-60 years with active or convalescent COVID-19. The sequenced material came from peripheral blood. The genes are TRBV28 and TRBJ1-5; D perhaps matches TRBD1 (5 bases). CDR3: CASSLFSVGGQPQHF. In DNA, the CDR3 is TGTGCCAGCAGTTTATTCTCAGTGGGGGGACAGCCCCAGCATTTT.